This T cell receptor (beta chain) was recovered during a study of T cells after yellow fever vaccination. In its sample, this clonotype was seen a few times. The CDR3 is 15 amino acids. CDR1 is MNHEY and CDR2 is SVGEGT in the germline V gene. The J segment lost 3 bases and the V segment lost 7 bases, leaving 10 bases of the junction unmatched. MiXCR, applied by TCRdb to the 5' RACE reads, yields one record per CDR3 protein. The sample records around 590,000 distinct CDR3 sequences, roughly an eighth being singletons. The sequences come from PBMCs, collected on the day of the yellow fever booster vaccination. The sequence was collected from a young man who received the YFV17D yellow fever vaccine. This chain links TRBV6-2 or TRBV6-3 with TRBJ1-2; 8 nucleotides align to TRBD1. CDR3: CASNLNRDRHYGYTF. The CDR3 bases are TGTGCCAGCAACCTAAACCGGGACAGGCACTATGGCTACACCTTC.